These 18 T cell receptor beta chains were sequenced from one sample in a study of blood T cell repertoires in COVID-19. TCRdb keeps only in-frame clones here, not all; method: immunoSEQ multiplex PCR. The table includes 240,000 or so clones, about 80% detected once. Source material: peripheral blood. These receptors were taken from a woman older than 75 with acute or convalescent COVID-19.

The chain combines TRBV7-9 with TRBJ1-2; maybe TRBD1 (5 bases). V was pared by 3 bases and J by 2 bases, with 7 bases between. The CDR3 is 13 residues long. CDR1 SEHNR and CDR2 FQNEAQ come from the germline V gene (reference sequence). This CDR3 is CASSFGGNYGYTF. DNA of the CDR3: TGTGCCAGCAGCTTCGGGGGGAACTATGGCTACACCTTC.

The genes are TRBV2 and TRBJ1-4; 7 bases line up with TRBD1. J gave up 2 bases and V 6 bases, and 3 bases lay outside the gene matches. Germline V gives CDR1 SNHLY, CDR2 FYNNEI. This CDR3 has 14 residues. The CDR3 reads CASSPDRTNEKLFF. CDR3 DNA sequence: TGTGCCAGCAGCCCGGACAGGACTAATGAAAAACTGTTTTTT.

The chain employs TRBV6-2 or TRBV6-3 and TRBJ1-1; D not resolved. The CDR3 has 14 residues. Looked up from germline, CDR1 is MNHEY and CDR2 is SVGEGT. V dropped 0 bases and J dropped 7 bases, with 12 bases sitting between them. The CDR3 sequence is CASSYSMEGNEAFF. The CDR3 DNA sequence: TGTGCCAGCAGTTACTCGATGGAGGGAAATGAAGCTTTCTTT.

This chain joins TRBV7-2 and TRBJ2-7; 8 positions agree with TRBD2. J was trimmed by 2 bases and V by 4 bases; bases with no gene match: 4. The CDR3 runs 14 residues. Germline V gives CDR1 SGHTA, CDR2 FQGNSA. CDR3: CASSSGTRAYEQYF. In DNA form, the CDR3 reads TGTGCCAGCAGCTCCGGGACTAGAGCCTACGAGCAGTACTTC.

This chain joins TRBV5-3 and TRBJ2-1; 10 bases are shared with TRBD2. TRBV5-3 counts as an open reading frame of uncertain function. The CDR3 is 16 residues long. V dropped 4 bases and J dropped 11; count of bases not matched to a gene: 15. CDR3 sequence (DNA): TGTGCCAGAAGCAAATCCGGGACTAGCGACCCGAGTAAGCAGTTCTTC. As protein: CARSKSGTSDPSKQFF.

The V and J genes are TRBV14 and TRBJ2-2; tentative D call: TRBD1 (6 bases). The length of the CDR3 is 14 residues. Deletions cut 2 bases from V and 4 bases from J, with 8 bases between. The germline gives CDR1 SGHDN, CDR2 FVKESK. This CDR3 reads CASSQTGSTGELFF. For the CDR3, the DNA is TGTGCCAGCAGCCAAACAGGGAGCACCGGGGAGCTGTTTTTT. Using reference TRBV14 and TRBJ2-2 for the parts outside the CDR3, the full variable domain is EAGVTQFPSHSVIEKGQTVTLRCDPISGHDNLYWYRRVMGKEIKFLLHFVKESKQDESGMPNNRFLAERTGGTYSTLKVQPAELEDSGVYFCASSQTGSTGELFFGEGSRLTVL.

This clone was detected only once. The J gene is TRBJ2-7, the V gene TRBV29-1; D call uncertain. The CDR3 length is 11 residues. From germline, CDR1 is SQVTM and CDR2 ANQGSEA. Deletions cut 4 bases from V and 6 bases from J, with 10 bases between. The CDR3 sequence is CSVASVSEQYF. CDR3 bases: TGCAGCGTTGCCTCGGTTTCCGAGCAGTACTTC.

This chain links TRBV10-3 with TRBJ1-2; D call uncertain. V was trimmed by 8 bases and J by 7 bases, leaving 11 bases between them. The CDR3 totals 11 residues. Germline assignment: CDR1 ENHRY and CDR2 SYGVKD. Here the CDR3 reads CAIWSEGGYTF. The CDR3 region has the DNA TGTGCCATCTGGTCAGAGGGTGGCTACACCTTC.

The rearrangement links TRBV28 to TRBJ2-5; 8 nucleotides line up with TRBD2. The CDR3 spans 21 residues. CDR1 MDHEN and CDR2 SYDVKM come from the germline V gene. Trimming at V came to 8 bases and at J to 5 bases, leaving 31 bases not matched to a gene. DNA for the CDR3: TGTGCCAGCTCCTCACCTGGACCCCAGGGCATGGCGGGAGGTCCGAGGGAGACCCAGTACTTC. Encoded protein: CASSSPGPQGMAGGPRETQYF. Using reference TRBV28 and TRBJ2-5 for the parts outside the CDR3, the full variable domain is DVKVTQSSRYLVKRTGEKVFLECVQDMDHENMFWYRQDPGLGLRLIYFSYDVKMKEKGDIPEGYSVSREKKERFSLILESASTNQTSMYLCASSSPGPQGMAGGPRETQYFGPGTRLLVL.

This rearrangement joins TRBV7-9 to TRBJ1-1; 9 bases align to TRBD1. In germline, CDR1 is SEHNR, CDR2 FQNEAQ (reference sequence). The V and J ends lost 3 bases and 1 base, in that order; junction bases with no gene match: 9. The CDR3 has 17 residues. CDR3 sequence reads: CASSFGQGYDRNTEAFF. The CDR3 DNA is TGTGCCAGCAGCTTCGGACAGGGGTATGATCGGAACACTGAAGCTTTCTTT. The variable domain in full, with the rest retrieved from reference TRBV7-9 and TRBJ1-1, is DTGVSQNPRHKITKRGQNVTFRCDPISEHNRLYWYRQTLGQGPEFLTYFQNEAQLEKSRLLSDRFSAERPKGSFSTLEIQRTEQGDSAMYLCASSFGQGYDRNTEAFFGQGTRLTVV.

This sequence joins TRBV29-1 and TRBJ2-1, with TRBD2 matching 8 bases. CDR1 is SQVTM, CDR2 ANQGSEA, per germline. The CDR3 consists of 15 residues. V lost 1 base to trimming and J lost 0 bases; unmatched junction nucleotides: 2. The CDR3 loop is CSVEGAGGSYNEQFF. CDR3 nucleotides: TGCAGCGTTGAAGGTGCGGGAGGCTCCTACAATGAGCAGTTCTTC.

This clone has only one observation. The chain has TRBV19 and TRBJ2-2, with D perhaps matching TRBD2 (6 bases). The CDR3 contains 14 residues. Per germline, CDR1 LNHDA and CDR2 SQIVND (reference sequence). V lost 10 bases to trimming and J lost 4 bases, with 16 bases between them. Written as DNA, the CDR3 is TGTGCCACCCTCGGGCGGGACCGCACCGGGGAGCTGTTTTTT. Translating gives CATLGRDRTGELFF.

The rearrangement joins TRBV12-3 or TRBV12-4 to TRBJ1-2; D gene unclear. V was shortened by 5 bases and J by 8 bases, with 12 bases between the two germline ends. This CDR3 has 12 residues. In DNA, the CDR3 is TGTGCCAGCAGTCCGGGAGTCGTCGGCTACACCTTC. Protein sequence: CASSPGVVGYTF.

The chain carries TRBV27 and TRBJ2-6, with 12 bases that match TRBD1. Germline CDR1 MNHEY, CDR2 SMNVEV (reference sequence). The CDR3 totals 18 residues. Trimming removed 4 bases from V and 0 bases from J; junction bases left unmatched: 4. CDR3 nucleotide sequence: TGTGCCAGCAGTTACCGGGACAGGGGGCTCTCTGGGGCCAACGTCCTGACTTTC. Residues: CASSYRDRGLSGANVLTF.

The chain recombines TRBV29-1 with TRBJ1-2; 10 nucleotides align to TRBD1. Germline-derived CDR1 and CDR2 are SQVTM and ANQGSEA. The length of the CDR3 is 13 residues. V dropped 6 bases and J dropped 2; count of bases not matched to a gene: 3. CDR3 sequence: CSVTGGLNYGYTF. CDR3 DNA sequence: TGCAGCGTGACAGGGGGCTTGAACTATGGCTACACCTTC.

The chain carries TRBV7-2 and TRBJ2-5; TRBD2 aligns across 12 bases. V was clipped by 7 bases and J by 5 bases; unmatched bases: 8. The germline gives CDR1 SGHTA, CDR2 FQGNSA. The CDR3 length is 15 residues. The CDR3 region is CASILTSGGSETQYF. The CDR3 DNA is TGTGCCAGCATTTTGACTAGCGGGGGTAGCGAGACCCAGTACTTC.

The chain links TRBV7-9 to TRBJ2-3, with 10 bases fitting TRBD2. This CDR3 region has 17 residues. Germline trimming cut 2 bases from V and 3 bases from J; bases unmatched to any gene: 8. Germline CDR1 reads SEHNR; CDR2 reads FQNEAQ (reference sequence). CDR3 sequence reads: CASSLKTSGWKTDTQYF. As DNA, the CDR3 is TGTGCCAGCAGCTTAAAGACTAGCGGGTGGAAGACAGATACGCAGTATTTT.

The CDR3 bases are TGTGCCAGCAGCTCCGCCGGGGTCCAAGAGACCCAGTACTTC. Protein sequence: CASSSAGVQETQYF. The V call is TRBV7-9, the J call TRBJ2-5, with a tentative D call TRBD2 (5 bases). Trimming cost V 4 bases and J 1 base, with 10 bases left between them. This CDR3 is 14 amino acids long. Germline lookup yields CDR1 SEHNR and CDR2 FQNEAQ (reference sequence).